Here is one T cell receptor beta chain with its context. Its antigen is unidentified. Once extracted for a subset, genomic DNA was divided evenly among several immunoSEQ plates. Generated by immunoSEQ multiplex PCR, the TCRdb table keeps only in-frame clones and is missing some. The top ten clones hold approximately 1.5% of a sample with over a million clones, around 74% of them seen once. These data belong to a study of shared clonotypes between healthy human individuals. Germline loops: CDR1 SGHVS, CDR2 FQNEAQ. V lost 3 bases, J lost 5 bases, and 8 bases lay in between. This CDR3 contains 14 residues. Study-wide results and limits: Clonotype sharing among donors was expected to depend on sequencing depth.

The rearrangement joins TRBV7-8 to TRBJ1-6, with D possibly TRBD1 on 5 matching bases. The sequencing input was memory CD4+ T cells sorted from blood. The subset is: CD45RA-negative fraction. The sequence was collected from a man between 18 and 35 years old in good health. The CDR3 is CASSFRQNNSPLHF. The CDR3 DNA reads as TGTGCCAGCAGCTTTCGACAGAATAATTCACCCCTCCACTTT.